This TCR beta chain appears in the sequencing data of a study of blood T cell repertoires in COVID-19. For the study at large: The United States, Italy and Spain supplied acute and convalescent COVID-19 samples. PBMCs, B-cell-depleted T cells, or T cells provided the cDNA or gDNA that made up the material.

Participant-reported clinical history was the basis for cohort assignment. Resolution of symptoms, clearance, or two negative PCRs was present in recovered Cohort 3 donors. Germline V gene data show CDR1 as SEHNR and CDR2 as FQNEAQ (reference sequence). This CDR3 spans 13 amino acids. V lost 3 bases and J 1 base, leaving 6 bases between the germline ends. Using immunoSEQ multiplex PCR, the repertoire was profiled, and TCRdb retains in-frame clones only, with some absent. The sample includes roughly 260,000 clones, around nine tenths of them seen just once. The sample consisted of PBMCs or T cells enriched from blood (not recorded which). This clonotype was obtained from a woman under 30 who had recovered from COVID-19. This rearrangement joins TRBV7-9 to TRBJ1-1, with D maybe TRBD1 (5 bases). The CDR3 region is CASSFTGNTEAFF. The DNA for the CDR3 is TGTGCCAGCAGCTTTACAGGGAACACTGAAGCTTTCTTT.